The sequence of this T cell receptor beta chain was determined in a study of cytomegalovirus exposure and HLA in healthy donors. Study background: Earlier sequencing of 150 million to 200 million T cells yielded under 120 million unique TCR beta sequences. From HLA-typed donors, an early data release held about 92 million unique TCRs. Broader study findings: A later analysis revealed that TCR association rates differed between HLA loci, peaking at DRB1 and bottoming out at HLA-C. It was approximately 150 TCR beta chains that were listed as cytomegalovirus-associated.

Germline CDR1 and CDR2: SGHAT and FQDESV (reference sequence). The CDR3 runs 14 residues. V lost 1 base, J lost 4 bases, and 11 bases lay in between. As to this clone: The antigen is not known.

The PCR employed 60 Vbeta primers together with 13 Jbeta primers. Data came from immunoSEQ multiplex PCR; TCRdb stores just in-frame clones and leaves some out. This sample's table reports roughly 55,000 clones. This chain joins TRBV11-1 and TRBJ2-7; possibly TRBD1 for D (6 bases). The TCR sequence derives from a man in his forties or fifties in good health and CMV-seropositive. Sequencing was done on a sample of PBMCs. The CDR3 region is CASSLGQANYEQYF. As DNA, the CDR3 is TGTGCCAGCAGCTTAGGACAGGCAAATTACGAGCAGTACTTC.